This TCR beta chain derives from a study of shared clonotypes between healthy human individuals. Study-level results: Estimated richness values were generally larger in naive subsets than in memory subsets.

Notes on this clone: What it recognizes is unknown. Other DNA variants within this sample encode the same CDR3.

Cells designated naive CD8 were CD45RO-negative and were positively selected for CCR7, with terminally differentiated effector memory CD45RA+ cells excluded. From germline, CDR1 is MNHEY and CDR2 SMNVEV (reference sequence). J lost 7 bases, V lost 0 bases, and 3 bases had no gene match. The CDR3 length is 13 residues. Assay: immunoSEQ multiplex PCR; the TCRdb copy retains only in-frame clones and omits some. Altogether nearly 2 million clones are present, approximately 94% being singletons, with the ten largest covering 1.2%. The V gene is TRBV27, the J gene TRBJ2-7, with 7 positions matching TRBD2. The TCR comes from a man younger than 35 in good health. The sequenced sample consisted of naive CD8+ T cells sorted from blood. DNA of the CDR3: TGTGCCAGCAGTTTATCGTGGGGAGGGGAGCAGTACTTC. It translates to CASSLSWGGEQYF.